The T cell receptor (beta chain) described here comes from a study of beta chain features in type 1 diabetes. At the level of the study: Patients looked much like healthy donors when it came to age, gender and cell yields.

Study-wide points: Type 1 diabetes patients had TCRB CDR3s that were shorter (moderately but significantly so) in all four CD4+ subsets.

The sequenced template was cDNA made from the entire isolated RNA. Profiled with immunoSEQ multiplex PCR; TCRdb holds only in-frame clones, not every one. There are 500,000 to 800,000 clones in the sample; around 11% occur only once, and approximately 0.11% lies in the top ten. As for this clone: Its specificity is unknown.

The sample was naive CD4+ T cells from blood. The sequence derives from a man younger than 45 with type 1 diabetes.

CDR3: CASSLLGSGGYTF. The CDR3 DNA reads TGTGCCAGCAGCTTACTGGGGTCGGGCGGCTACACCTTC. The gene calls are TRBV7-8 and TRBJ1-2; the D is unclear. The CDR3 runs to 13 residues. The germline V and J ends were trimmed by 2 bases and 8 bases, with 12 bases remaining between them. Germline CDR1 and CDR2: SGHVS and FQNEAQ.